The sequence of this T cell receptor beta chain was determined in a study of cytomegalovirus exposure and HLA in healthy donors. Findings of the study overall: Later work found most CMV-associated TCR beta chains apparently HLA-restricted. Later analysis identified a missense DCLRE1C variant that was linked to TCR beta V- and J-gene trimming. As confirmed in vitro, a few CMV-associated chains were specific for CMV antigens.

CDR1 and CDR2 from the germline V gene are MNHNY and SVGAGI (reference sequence). CDR3 length: 14 residues. V shed 0 bases and J shed 10 bases, with 15 bases lying between them. PCR primers comprised 60 Vbeta and 13 Jbeta primers. Only in-frame clones appear in the TCRdb table, and some are missing; sequencing was by immunoSEQ multiplex PCR. The sample lists 150,000 or so clones; roughly 9.8% were seen once. About this clone: Its antigen is as yet unknown.

V and J are TRBV6-6 and TRBJ1-1; D unresolved. This clonotype was obtained from a man aged 50 to 59 in good health and CMV-seronegative. Sample: PBMCs. The CDR3 region has the DNA TGTGCCAGCAGTTACTCATCGAGGGTCGATGGAGCTTTCTTT. Its protein product is CASSYSSRVDGAFF.